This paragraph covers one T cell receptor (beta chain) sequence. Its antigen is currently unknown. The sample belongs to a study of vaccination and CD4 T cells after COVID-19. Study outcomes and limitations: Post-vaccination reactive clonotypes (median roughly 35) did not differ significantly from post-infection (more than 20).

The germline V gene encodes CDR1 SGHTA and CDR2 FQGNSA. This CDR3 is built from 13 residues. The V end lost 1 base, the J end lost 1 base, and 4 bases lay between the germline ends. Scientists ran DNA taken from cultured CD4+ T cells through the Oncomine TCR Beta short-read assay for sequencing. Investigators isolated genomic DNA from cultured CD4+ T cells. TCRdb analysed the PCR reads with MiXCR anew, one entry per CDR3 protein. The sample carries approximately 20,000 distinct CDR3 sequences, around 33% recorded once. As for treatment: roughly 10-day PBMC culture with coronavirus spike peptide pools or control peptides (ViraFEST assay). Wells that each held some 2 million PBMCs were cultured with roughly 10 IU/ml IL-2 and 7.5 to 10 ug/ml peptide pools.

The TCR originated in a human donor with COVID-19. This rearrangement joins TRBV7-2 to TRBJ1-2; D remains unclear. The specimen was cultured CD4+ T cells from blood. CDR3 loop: CASSLERNYGYTF. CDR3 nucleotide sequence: TGTGCCAGCAGCTTAGAGCGTAACTATGGCTACACCTTC.